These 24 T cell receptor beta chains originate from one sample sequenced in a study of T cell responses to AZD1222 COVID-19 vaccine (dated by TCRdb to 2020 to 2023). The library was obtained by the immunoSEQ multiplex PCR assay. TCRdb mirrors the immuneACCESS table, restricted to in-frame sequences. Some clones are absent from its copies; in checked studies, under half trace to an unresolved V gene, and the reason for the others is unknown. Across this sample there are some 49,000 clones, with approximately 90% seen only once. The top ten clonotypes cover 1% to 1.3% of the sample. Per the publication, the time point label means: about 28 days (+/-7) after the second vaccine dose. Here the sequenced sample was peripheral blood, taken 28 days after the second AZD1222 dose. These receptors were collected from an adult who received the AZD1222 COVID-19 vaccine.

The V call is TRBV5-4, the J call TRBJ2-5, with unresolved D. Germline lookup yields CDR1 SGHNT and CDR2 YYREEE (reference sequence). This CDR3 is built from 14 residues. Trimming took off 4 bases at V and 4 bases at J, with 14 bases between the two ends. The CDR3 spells CASSKQVSGETQYF. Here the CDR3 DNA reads TGTGCCAGCAGCAAACAAGTATCTGGAGAGACCCAGTACTTC.

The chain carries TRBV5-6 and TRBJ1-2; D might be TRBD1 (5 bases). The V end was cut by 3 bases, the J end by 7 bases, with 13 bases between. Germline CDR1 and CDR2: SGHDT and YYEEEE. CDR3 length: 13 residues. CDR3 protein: CASSSVGGSGYTF. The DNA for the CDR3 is TGTGCCAGCAGCTCCGTGGGGGGGAGTGGCTACACCTTC.

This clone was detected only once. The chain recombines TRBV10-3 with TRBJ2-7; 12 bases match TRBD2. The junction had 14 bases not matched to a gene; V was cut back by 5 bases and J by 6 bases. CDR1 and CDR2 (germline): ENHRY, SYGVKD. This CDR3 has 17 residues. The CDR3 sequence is CAISPNSGTSGYGEQYF. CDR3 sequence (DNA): TGTGCCATCAGTCCGAATTCCGGGACTAGCGGGTATGGCGAGCAGTACTTC.

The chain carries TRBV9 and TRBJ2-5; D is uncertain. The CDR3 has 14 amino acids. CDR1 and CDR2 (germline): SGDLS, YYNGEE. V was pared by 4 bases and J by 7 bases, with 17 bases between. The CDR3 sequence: CASSPPGATGTQYF. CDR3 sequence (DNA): TGTGCCAGCAGCCCCCCCGGAGCCACGGGGACCCAGTACTTC.

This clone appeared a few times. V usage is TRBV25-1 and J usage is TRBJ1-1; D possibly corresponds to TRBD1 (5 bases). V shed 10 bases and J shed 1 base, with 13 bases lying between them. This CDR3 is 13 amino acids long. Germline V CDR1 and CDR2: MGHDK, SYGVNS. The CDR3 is CANPGTENTEAFF. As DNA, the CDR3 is TGTGCCAACCCGGGGACGGAGAACACTGAAGCTTTCTTT. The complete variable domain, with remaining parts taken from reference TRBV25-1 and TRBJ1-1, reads EADIYQTPRYLVIGTGKKITLECSQTMGHDKMYWYQQDPGMELHLIHYSYGVNSTEKGDLSSESTVSRIRTEHFPLTLESARPSHTSQYLCANPGTENTEAFFGQGTRLTVV.

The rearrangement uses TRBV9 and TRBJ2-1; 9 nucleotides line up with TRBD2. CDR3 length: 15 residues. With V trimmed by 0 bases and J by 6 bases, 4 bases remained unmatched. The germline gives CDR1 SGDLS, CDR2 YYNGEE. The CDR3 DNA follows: TGTGCCAGCAGCGTAGTAGGTAGCGGGAGCAATGAGCAGTTCTTC. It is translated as CASSVVGSGSNEQFF.

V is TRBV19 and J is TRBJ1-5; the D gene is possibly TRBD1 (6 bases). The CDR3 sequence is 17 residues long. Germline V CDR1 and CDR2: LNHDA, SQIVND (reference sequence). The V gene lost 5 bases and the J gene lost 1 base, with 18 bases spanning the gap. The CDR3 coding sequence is TGTGCCAGTAGTGCTATGTGGCGGGGGGCCAGCAATCAGCCCCAGCATTTT. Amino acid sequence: CASSAMWRGASNQPQHF.

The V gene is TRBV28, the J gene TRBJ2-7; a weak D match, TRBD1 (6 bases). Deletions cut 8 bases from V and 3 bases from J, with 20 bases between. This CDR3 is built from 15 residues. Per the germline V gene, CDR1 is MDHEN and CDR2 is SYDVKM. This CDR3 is CASSLTTGTHYEQYF. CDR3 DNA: TGTGCCAGCTCTCTCACGACCGGGACACACTACGAGCAGTACTTC.

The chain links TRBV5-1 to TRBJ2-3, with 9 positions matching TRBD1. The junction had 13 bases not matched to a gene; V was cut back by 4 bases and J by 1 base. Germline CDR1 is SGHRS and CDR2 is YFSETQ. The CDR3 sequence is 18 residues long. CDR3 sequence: CASSRESGTGLGTDTQYF. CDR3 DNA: TGCGCCAGCAGCCGGGAGTCCGGGACAGGGTTGGGCACAGATACGCAGTATTTT.

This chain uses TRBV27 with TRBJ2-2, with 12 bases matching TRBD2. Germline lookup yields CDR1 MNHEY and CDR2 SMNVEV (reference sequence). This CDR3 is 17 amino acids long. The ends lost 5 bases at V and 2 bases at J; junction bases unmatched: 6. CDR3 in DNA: TGTGCCAGCAGTCCGAGGACTAGCGGGATCAACACCGGGGAGCTGTTTTTT. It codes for CASSPRTSGINTGELFF.

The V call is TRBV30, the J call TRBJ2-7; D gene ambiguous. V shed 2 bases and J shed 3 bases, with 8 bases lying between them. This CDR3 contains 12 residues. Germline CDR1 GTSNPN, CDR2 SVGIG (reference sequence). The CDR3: CAWSRVSYEQYF. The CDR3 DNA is TGTGCCTGGAGTCGGGTCAGCTACGAGCAGTACTTC.

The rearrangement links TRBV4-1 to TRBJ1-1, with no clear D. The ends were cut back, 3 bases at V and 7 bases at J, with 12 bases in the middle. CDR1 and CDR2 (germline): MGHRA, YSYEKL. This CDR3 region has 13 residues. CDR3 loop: CASSQGSVVEAFF. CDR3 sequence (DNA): TGCGCCAGCAGCCAGGGCAGCGTAGTTGAAGCTTTCTTT.

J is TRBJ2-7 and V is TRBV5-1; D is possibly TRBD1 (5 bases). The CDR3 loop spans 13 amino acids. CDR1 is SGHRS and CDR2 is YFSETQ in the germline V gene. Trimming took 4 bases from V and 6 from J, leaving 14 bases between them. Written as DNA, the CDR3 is TGCGCCAGCAGCAGGGGTGTCGGAAGCGAGCAGTACTTC. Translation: CASSRGVGSEQYF.

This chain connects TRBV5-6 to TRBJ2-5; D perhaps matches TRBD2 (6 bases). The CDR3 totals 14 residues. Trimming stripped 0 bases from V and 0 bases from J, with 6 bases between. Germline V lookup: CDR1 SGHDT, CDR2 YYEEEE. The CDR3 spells CASSLASDQETQYF. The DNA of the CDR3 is TGTGCCAGCAGCTTGGCTAGCGACCAAGAGACCCAGTACTTC.

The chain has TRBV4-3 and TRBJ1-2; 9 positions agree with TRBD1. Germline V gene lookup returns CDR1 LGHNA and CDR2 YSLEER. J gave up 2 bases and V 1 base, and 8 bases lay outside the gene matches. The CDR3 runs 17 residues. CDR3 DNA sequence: TGCGCCAGCAGCCAAGTCGGGGCGACAGGGGGGAACTATGGCTACACCTTC. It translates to CASSQVGATGGNYGYTF.

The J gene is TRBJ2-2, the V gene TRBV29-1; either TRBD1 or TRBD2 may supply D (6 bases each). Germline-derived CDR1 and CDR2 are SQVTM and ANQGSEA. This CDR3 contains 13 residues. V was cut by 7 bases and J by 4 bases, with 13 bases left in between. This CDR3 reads CSGRRGATGELFF. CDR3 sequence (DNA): TGCAGCGGGCGAAGGGGGGCCACCGGGGAGCTGTTTTTT.

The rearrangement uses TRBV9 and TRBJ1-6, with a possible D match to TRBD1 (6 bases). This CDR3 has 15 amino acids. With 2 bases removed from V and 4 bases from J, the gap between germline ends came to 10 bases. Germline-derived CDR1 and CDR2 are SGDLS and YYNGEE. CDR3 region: CASSVQGQYNSPLHF. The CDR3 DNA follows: TGTGCCAGCAGCGTCCAAGGACAGTATAATTCACCCCTCCACTTT.

In nucleotides, the CDR3 is TGTGCCAGCAGGCTAGCGGGAGGGCCGAGCGAGCAGTACTTC. It codes for CASRLAGGPSEQYF. The V and J genes are TRBV6-5 and TRBJ2-7, with 12 bases identical to TRBD2. This CDR3 contains 14 residues. Trimming removed 6 bases from V and 6 bases from J; junction bases left unmatched: 6. Germline CDR1 is MNHEY and CDR2 is SVGAGI.

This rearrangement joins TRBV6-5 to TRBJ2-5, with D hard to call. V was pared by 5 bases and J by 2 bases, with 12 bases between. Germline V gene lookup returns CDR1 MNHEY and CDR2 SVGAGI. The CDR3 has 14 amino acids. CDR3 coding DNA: TGTGCCAGCAGTAAGTCGTGGTCGCAAGAGACCCAGTACTTC. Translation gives CASSKSWSQETQYF.

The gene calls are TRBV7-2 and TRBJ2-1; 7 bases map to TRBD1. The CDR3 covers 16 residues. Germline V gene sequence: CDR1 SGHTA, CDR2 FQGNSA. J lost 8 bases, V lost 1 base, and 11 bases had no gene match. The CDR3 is CASSLDSGTARYEQFF. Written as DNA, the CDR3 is TGTGCCAGCAGCTTAGACTCAGGGACAGCCCGGTATGAGCAGTTCTTC. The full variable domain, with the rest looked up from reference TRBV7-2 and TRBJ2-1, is GAGVSQSPSNKVTEKGKDVELRCDPISGHTALYWYRQSLGQGLEFLIYFQGNSAPDKSGLPSDRFSAERTGGSVSTLTIQRTQQEDSAVYLCASSLDSGTARYEQFFGPGTRLTVL.

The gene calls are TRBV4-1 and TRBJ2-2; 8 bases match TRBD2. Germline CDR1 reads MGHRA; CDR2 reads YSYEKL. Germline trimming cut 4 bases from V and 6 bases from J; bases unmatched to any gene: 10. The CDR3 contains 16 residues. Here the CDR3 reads CASSPPGLGIPGELFF. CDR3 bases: TGCGCCAGCAGCCCCCCGGGACTAGGGATTCCCGGGGAGCTGTTTTTT.

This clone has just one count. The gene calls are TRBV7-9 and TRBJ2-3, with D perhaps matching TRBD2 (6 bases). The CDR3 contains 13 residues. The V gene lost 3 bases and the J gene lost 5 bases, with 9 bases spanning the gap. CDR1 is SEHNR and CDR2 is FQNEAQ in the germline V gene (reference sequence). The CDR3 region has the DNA TGTGCCAGCAGCTTTCGTAGCGGAGATACGCAGTATTTT. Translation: CASSFRSGDTQYF.

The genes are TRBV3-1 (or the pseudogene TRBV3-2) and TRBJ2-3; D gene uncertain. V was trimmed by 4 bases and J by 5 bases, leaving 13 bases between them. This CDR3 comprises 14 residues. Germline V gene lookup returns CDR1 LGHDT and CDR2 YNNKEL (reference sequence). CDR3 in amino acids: CASSLYGAEDTQYF. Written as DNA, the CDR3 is TGTGCCAGCAGCCTGTACGGAGCTGAAGATACGCAGTATTTT.

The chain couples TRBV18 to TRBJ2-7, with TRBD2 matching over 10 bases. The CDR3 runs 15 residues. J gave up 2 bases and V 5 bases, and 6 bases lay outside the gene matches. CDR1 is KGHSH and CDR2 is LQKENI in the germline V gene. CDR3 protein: CASSASSGSPYEQYF. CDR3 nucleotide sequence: TGTGCCAGCTCAGCTTCTAGCGGGAGCCCCTACGAGCAGTACTTC.